Shown below are 26 T cell receptor beta chains from a single sample sequenced in a study of vaccination effects on CD4 cells after COVID-19. For these TCRs, the target antigens are not known. Generated by immunoSEQ multiplex PCR, the TCRdb table keeps only in-frame clones and is missing some. Among 73,000 or so clones, 60% to 85% were seen once, and the ten largest hold approximately 10%. Prior to sequencing, the ViraFEST assay stimulated PBMC with viral peptide pools, which expanded the antigen-specific CD4+ T cells. Once cultured for more than nine days, the cells underwent separation to obtain CD4+ T cells. Vaccine recipients, nucleocapsid antibody negative, had no prior SARS-CoV-2 infection. The starting material was CD4+ T cells from PBMCs cultured with SARS-CoV-2 spike peptides, obtained before COVID-19 vaccination. These receptor sequences come from a human donor who received a COVID-19 vaccine.

This chain connects TRBV6-5 to TRBJ1-6; 9 bases fit TRBD1. Looked up from germline, CDR1 is MNHEY and CDR2 is SVGAGI. With 6 bases clipped from V and 1 base from J, the junction kept 1 base outside the gene matches. This CDR3 has 15 amino acids. CDR3 DNA sequence: TGTGCCAGCAGGACAGGGGGTTCCTATAATTCACCCCTCCACTTT. Its protein is CASRTGGSYNSPLHF.

This chain joins TRBV2 and TRBJ2-7, with no clear D. This CDR3 comprises 12 residues. Trimming took off 6 bases at V and 9 bases at J, with 15 bases between the two ends. Germline values: CDR1 SNHLY, CDR2 FYNNEI. CDR3 amino acids: CASSPGALRQYV. Here the CDR3 DNA reads TGTGCCAGCAGCCCTGGAGCACTCCGGCAGTACGTC.

The chain employs TRBV5-1 and TRBJ2-5; D may match TRBD1 or TRBD2 (5 bases each). The CDR3 runs to 17 residues. Germline loops: CDR1 SGHRS, CDR2 YFSETQ. Trimming pared 0 bases from V and 0 bases from J, leaving 15 bases between. DNA of the CDR3: TGCGCCAGCAGCTTGGCCGGGGCCCCGCCTTACCAAGAGACCCAGTACTTC. This gives the protein CASSLAGAPPYQETQYF.

The V call is TRBV6-1, the J call TRBJ1-5; no firm D call. Trimming left V 0 bases short and J 2 bases short, with 11 bases between. CDR1 and CDR2 from the germline V gene are MNHNS and SASEGT. The CDR3 sequence is 16 residues long. Written as DNA, the CDR3 is TGTGCCAGCAGTGAAGCTAGAAGATCCGGCAATCAGCCCCAGCATTTT. It specifies CASSEARRSGNQPQHF.

The chain combines TRBV2 with TRBJ1-6; D is ambiguous. Germline V gene data show CDR1 as SNHLY and CDR2 as FYNNEI. The V gene lost 4 bases and the J gene lost 6 bases, with 7 bases spanning the gap. The CDR3 runs 13 residues. The CDR3 here is CASSARINSPLHF. For the CDR3, the DNA is TGTGCCAGCAGTGCCAGGATTAATTCACCCCTCCACTTT.

The chain carries TRBV6-2 or TRBV6-3 and TRBJ2-4, with TRBD2 matching 8 bases. V lost 0 bases, J lost 6 bases, and 4 bases stayed unmatched. This CDR3 has 15 amino acids. From germline, CDR1 is MNHEY and CDR2 SVGEGT. The CDR3 region is CASSYSVGGGNIQYF. DNA of the CDR3: TGTGCCAGCAGTTACTCCGTCGGGGGGGGAAACATTCAGTACTTC.

The chain is built from TRBV5-1 and TRBJ2-1; TRBD1 matches at 10 bases. CDR1 and CDR2 (germline): SGHRS, YFSETQ. The trim removed 2 bases at V and 2 bases at J, leaving 4 bases unmatched. The length of the CDR3 is 16 residues. The CDR3 loop reads CASSFFGQGAYNEQFF. CDR3 nucleotide sequence: TGCGCCAGCAGCTTCTTTGGACAGGGGGCCTACAATGAGCAGTTCTTC. Drawing the rest from reference TRBV5-1 and TRBJ2-1, the complete variable domain is KAGVTQTPRYLIKTRGQQVTLSCSPISGHRSVSWYQQTPGQGLQFLFEYFSETQRNKGNFPGRFSGRQFSNSRSEMNVSTLELGDSALYLCASSFFGQGAYNEQFFGPGTRLTVL.

The CDR3 sequence is CASSSRQSLRGANVLTF. CDR3 DNA sequence: TGTGCCAGCAGTAGTAGACAGTCTCTGCGGGGGGCCAACGTCCTGACTTTC. The V gene is TRBV28, the J gene TRBJ2-6; D may be TRBD1 (5 bases). There are 17 residues in the CDR3. V lost 5 bases, J lost 4 bases, and 18 bases lay in between. Germline V gene sequence: CDR1 MDHEN, CDR2 SYDVKM. Full variable domain (rest looked up from reference TRBV28 and TRBJ2-6): DVKVTQSSRYLVKRTGEKVFLECVQDMDHENMFWYRQDPGLGLRLIYFSYDVKMKEKGDIPEGYSVSREKKERFSLILESASTNQTSMYLCASSSRQSLRGANVLTFGAGSRLTVL.

V and J are TRBV6-5 and TRBJ1-1; 11 bases line up with TRBD1. Germline V gives CDR1 MNHEY, CDR2 SVGAGI. This CDR3 contains 13 residues. V was clipped by 10 bases and J by 5 bases; unmatched bases: 6. CDR3 nucleotides: TGTGCCACTGTAGGACAGGGGGCTACTGAAGCTTTCTTT. Encoded protein: CATVGQGATEAFF.

This chain connects TRBV5-1 to TRBJ1-4; 9 bases map to TRBD1. CDR3 size: 14 residues. Germline CDR1 SGHRS, CDR2 YFSETQ. Losses at the gene ends were 4 bases for V and 5 bases for J; bases not matched to a gene: 3. The CDR3 loop reads CASSVGQGNEKLFF. The DNA for the CDR3 is TGCGCCAGCAGCGTGGGACAGGGAAATGAAAAACTGTTTTTT.

The DNA of the CDR3 is TGCAGTGCTAGTTCCGGAATCAATCAGCCCCAGCATTTT. Translated, it gives CSASSGINQPQHF. The chain carries TRBV20-1 and TRBJ1-5; no clear D. The ends were cut back, 3 bases at V and 3 bases at J, with 9 bases in the middle. There are 13 residues in the CDR3. From germline, CDR1 is DFQATT and CDR2 SNEGSKA (reference sequence).

The chain uses TRBV5-4 and TRBJ1-1, with D possibly TRBD1 on 6 matching bases. The CDR3 sequence is 15 residues long. V was pared by 3 bases and J by 1 base, with 13 bases between. The germline V gene has CDR1 SGHNT and CDR2 YYREEE (reference sequence). The CDR3 reads CASSSRRGQNTEAFF. The DNA for the CDR3 is TGTGCCAGCAGCTCCCGCCGGGGGCAGAACACTGAAGCTTTCTTT.

This chain uses TRBV28 with TRBJ1-6; D unresolved. Germline CDR1 MDHEN, CDR2 SYDVKM. Trimming cost V 5 bases and J 14 bases, with 10 bases left between them. This CDR3 spans 11 amino acids. The CDR3 loop is CASSAVVTLHF. CDR3 nucleotides: TGTGCCAGCAGTGCGGTTGTAACCCTCCACTTT.

The V gene is TRBV28, the J gene TRBJ1-6; 7 nucleotides line up with TRBD1. The ends lost 2 bases at V and 5 bases at J; junction bases unmatched: 3. Germline V gives CDR1 MDHEN, CDR2 SYDVKM. This CDR3 contains 15 residues. The CDR3 DNA follows: TGTGCCAGCAGTTTAGGGGGACAGAATAATTCACCCCTCCACTTT. Its protein product is CASSLGGQNNSPLHF.

Written as DNA, the CDR3 is TGTGCCAGCAGCATATTACAGGGTACCAATGAGCAGTTCTTC. It yields the protein CASSILQGTNEQFF. The chain carries TRBV7-2 and TRBJ2-1, with D perhaps matching TRBD1 (6 bases). V was trimmed by 5 bases and J by 6 bases, leaving 14 bases between them. There are 14 residues in the CDR3. Germline lookup yields CDR1 SGHTA and CDR2 FQGNSA.

The CDR3 reads CASSKTITASTDTQYF. CDR3 sequence (DNA): TGTGCCAGCAGCAAAACTATCACAGCTAGCACAGATACGCAGTATTTT. The V call is TRBV7-9, the J call TRBJ2-3; D not certain. V lost 5 bases to trimming and J lost 0 bases, with 15 bases between them. In germline, CDR1 is SEHNR, CDR2 FQNEAQ (reference sequence). The CDR3 has 16 residues.

V is TRBV18 and J is TRBJ2-2; 8 positions match TRBD1. V shed 3 bases and J 7 bases; nucleotides not matched to a gene: 16. The V gene's germline CDR1 is KGHSH and CDR2 LQKENI. The CDR3 has 18 residues. CDR3 residues: CASSPPPDRGIRDGELFF. The CDR3 DNA follows: TGTGCCAGCTCACCGCCCCCCGACAGGGGCATAAGGGACGGGGAGCTGTTTTTT.

This clone was recorded only once. The CDR3, as DNA: TGTGCCAGCAGCCCTCCCCCCGGGGGGATTACCCAGTACTTC. It translates to CASSPPPGGITQYF. V is TRBV7-2 and J is TRBJ2-5, with 7 bases that match TRBD2. Losses at the gene ends were 5 bases for V and 8 bases for J; bases not matched to a gene: 11. Per germline, CDR1 SGHTA and CDR2 FQGNSA. The CDR3 is 14 residues long.

The rearrangement joins TRBV5-1 to TRBJ2-6, with D perhaps TRBD2 (6 bases). V lost 0 bases and J lost 0, with 13 bases in between. The germline V gene encodes CDR1 SGHRS and CDR2 YFSETQ. The CDR3 totals 18 residues. Here the CDR3 DNA reads TGCGCCAGCAGCTTGGGGGGGGACTTTTCCTCTGGGGCCAACGTCCTGACTTTC. Translation gives CASSLGGDFSSGANVLTF. The full variable domain, completed using reference TRBV5-1 and TRBJ2-6, is KAGVTQTPRYLIKTRGQQVTLSCSPISGHRSVSWYQQTPGQGLQFLFEYFSETQRNKGNFPGRFSGRQFSNSRSEMNVSTLELGDSALYLCASSLGGDFSSGANVLTFGAGSRLTVL.

This chain uses TRBV30 with TRBJ1-6; D remains unclear. CDR1 is GTSNPN, CDR2 SVGIG, per germline (reference sequence). The ends were cut back, 2 bases at V and 8 bases at J, with 13 bases in the middle. The CDR3 has 14 amino acids. This CDR3 reads CAWSPGRADSPLHF. The CDR3 DNA reads TGTGCCTGGAGTCCGGGGAGGGCCGATTCACCCCTCCACTTT.

The chain has TRBV19 and TRBJ1-1; 7 bases agree with TRBD1. CDR1 and CDR2 (germline): LNHDA, SQIVND (reference sequence). The CDR3 sequence is 15 residues long. V lost 6 bases and J lost 3; bases outside the gene matches: 10. CDR3 nucleotides: TGTGCCAGTAGCAGGGGGAAGGGTTCGGACACTGAAGCTTTCTTT. Encoded protein: CASSRGKGSDTEAFF.

The gene calls are TRBV5-5 and TRBJ2-4; 7 nucleotides match TRBD1. Germline V CDR1 and CDR2: SGHKS, YYEKEE (reference sequence). The CDR3 spans 15 residues. The trim removed 4 bases at V and 1 base at J, leaving 5 bases unmatched. CDR3 in DNA: TGTGCCAGCAGCACAGGACAGGTGGCCAAAAACATTCAGTACTTC. It translates to CASSTGQVAKNIQYF.

This clone appeared a single time. The chain carries TRBV11-2 and TRBJ2-5; D call uncertain. The V and J ends lost 2 bases and 3 bases respectively, with 7 bases between them. This CDR3 has 13 amino acids. Looked up from germline, CDR1 is SGHAT and CDR2 is FQNNGV. In DNA, the CDR3 is TGTGCCAGCAGCTTATATACGGAAGAGACCCAGTACTTC. It is translated as CASSLYTEETQYF.

This sequence joins TRBV24-1 and TRBJ1-4, with D perhaps matching TRBD1 (5 bases). Germline values: CDR1 KGHDR, CDR2 SFDVKD. V gave up 3 bases and J gave up 4 bases, with 11 bases separating them. The CDR3 is 15 residues long. Written as DNA, the CDR3 is TGTGCCACCAGTGATCCCCGGGACGGTAATGAAAAACTGTTTTTT. Amino acids: CATSDPRDGNEKLFF.

The V call is TRBV24-1, the J call TRBJ2-1; a possible D gene is TRBD1 (6 bases). Germline CDR1 and CDR2: KGHDR and SFDVKD. V lost 4 bases and J 7 bases, leaving 10 bases between the germline ends. This CDR3 region has 13 residues. The CDR3, as DNA: TGTGCCACCAGTGACTACAGGGTAAATGAGCAGTTCTTC. This sequence encodes CATSDYRVNEQFF.

V and J are TRBV6-1 and TRBJ2-5; D is uncertain. Germline values: CDR1 MNHNS, CDR2 SASEGT. The CDR3 is 12 amino acids. V was trimmed by 7 bases and J by 5 bases, leaving 11 bases between them. The CDR3 coding sequence is TGTGCCAGCAAGACGGGCTTGGAGACCCAGTACTTC. Protein sequence: CASKTGLETQYF.